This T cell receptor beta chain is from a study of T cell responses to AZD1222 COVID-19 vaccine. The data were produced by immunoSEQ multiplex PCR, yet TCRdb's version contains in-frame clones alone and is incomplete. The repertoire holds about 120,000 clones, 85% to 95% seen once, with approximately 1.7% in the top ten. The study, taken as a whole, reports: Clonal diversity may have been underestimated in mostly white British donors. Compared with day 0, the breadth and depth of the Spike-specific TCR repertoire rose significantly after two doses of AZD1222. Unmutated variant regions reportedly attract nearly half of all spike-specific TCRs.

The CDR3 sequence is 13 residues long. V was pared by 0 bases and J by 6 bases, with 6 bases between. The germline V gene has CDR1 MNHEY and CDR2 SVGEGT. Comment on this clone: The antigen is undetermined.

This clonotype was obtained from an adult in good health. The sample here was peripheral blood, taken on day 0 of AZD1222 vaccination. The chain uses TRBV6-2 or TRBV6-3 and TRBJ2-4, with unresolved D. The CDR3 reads CASSYSPINIQYF. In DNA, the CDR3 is TGTGCCAGCAGTTACTCACCTATAAACATTCAGTACTTC.